These 2 T cell receptor beta chains share one sample of origin, sequenced in a study of cytotoxic CD8 clonotypes in ibrutinib-treated CLL. The data were produced by immunoSEQ multiplex PCR, yet TCRdb's version contains in-frame clones alone and is incomplete. The sample has approximately 160,000 clones; 88% are singletons. Material: PBMCs, obtained at disease progression, from a patient treated with ibrutinib. Receptor source: a human donor with chronic lymphocytic leukemia.

Concerning this clone: This specimen includes other DNA sequences encoding the same CDR3. This chain connects TRBV5-1 to TRBJ2-7, with D tentatively TRBD1 (5 bases). The ends were cut back, 5 bases at V and 3 bases at J, with 9 bases in the middle. This CDR3 spans 12 amino acids. CDR1 is SGHRS and CDR2 is YFSETQ in the germline V gene. The CDR3 nucleotides read TGCGCCAGCAGTTCCCAGGGCTACGAGCAGTACTTC. It encodes CASSSQGYEQYF. Looking up the rest from reference TRBV5-1 and TRBJ2-7 gives the full variable domain: KAGVTQTPRYLIKTRGQQVTLSCSPISGHRSVSWYQQTPGQGLQFLFEYFSETQRNKGNFPGRFSGRQFSNSRSEMNVSTLELGDSALYLCASSSQGYEQYFGPGTRLTVT.

The chain uses TRBV25-1 and TRBJ2-7; 9 bases align to TRBD1. The V gene's germline CDR1 is MGHDK and CDR2 SYGVNS. This CDR3 has 15 amino acids. V gave up 1 base and J gave up 3 bases; unmatched junction bases: 4. CDR3: CASSESRDRVYEQYF. For the CDR3, the DNA is TGTGCCAGCAGTGAATCTAGGGACAGGGTCTACGAGCAGTACTTC.